The 27 T cell receptor beta chains below all came from one sample that was sequenced in a study of cytomegalovirus exposure and HLA in healthy donors. This PCR relied on a set of 60 Vbeta primers and 13 Jbeta primers. Assay: immunoSEQ multiplex PCR; the TCRdb copy retains only in-frame clones and omits some. The sample includes about 190,000 clones, roughly four fifths of them seen just once. The sequenced sample consisted of PBMCs. Receptors were obtained from a woman aged 25 to 39 in good health and CMV-seropositive.

This clone was found once. The gene calls are TRBV4-1 and TRBJ2-5; a weak D match, TRBD2 (5 bases). The J call could be wrong; TRBJ2-7 is a better fit for the DNA end. The CDR3 has 13 amino acids. CDR1 MGHRA and CDR2 YSYEKL come from the germline V gene. The CDR3 nucleotides are TGCGCCAGCAGCCAAGAGGGAGCCTACGAGCAGTACTTC. Translated: CASSQEGAYEQYF.

V is TRBV27 and J is TRBJ2-3; D unclear. The CDR3 extends over 15 amino acids. Germline CDR1 MNHEY, CDR2 SMNVEV (reference sequence). Trimming pared 3 bases from V and 0 bases from J, leaving 10 bases between. The CDR3 loop reads CASSLVAASTDTQYF. CDR3 nucleotides: TGTGCCAGCAGTTTGGTGGCTGCTAGCACAGATACGCAGTATTTT.

This clone was recorded a few times. The rearrangement uses TRBV28 and TRBJ2-1; D may be TRBD2 (6 bases). The germline gives CDR1 MDHEN, CDR2 SYDVKM. The CDR3 sequence is 14 residues long. The V gene lost 2 bases and the J gene lost 4 bases, with 9 bases spanning the gap. Here the CDR3 reads CASSLGGIYNEQFF. The CDR3 DNA is TGTGCCAGCAGTTTAGGCGGGATATACAATGAGCAGTTCTTC.

The chain couples TRBV19 to TRBJ2-1, with 9 bases fitting TRBD2. The CDR3 length is 15 residues. J lost 7 bases, V lost 2 bases, and 6 bases had no gene match. Germline values: CDR1 LNHDA, CDR2 SQIVND (reference sequence). The chain's CDR3 is CASSIYNSGSNEQFF. DNA for the CDR3: TGTGCCAGTAGTATATATAATAGCGGGAGTAATGAGCAGTTCTTC.

The chain joins TRBV5-4 to TRBJ2-5; the match to TRBD2 covers 8 bases. CDR1 and CDR2 (germline): SGHNT, YYREEE (reference sequence). J was trimmed by 0 bases and V by 4 bases; bases with no gene match: 2. CDR3 size: 14 residues. CDR3 sequence: CASSRGLDQETQYF. In DNA, the CDR3 is TGTGCCAGCAGCCGGGGACTAGACCAAGAGACCCAGTACTTC.

This clone was seen only once. J is TRBJ1-1 and V is TRBV29-1; tentatively, D is TRBD1 (6 bases). CDR1 and CDR2 from the germline V gene are SQVTM and ANQGSEA. Trimming shortened V by 6 bases and J by 0 bases, and 17 bases separated the two germline ends. CDR3 length: 15 amino acids. DNA for the CDR3: TGCAGCGTGGGGACACAGGGACGGATGAACACTGAAGCTTTCTTT. Translation: CSVGTQGRMNTEAFF. Complete variable domain (other parts from reference TRBV29-1 and TRBJ1-1): SAVISQKPSRDICQRGTSLTIQCQVDSQVTMMFWYRQQPGQSLTLIATANQGSEATYESGFVIDKFPISRPNLTFSTLTVSNMSPEDSSIYLCSVGTQGRMNTEAFFGQGTRLTVV.

The chain combines TRBV11-2 with TRBJ2-2; TRBD2 aligns across 8 bases. The CDR3 contains 16 residues. The germline CDR1 and CDR2 sequences are SGHAT and FQNNGV. The V and J ends lost 6 bases and 5 bases, in that order; junction bases with no gene match: 11. The DNA of the CDR3 is TGTGCCAGCAGGCCCGGTAGCGGGACTTTGACCGGGGAGCTGTTTTTT. Its translation: CASRPGSGTLTGELFF.

This clone was counted between two and nine times. The chain combines TRBV7-9 with TRBJ2-7; 10 nucleotides line up with TRBD1. There are 15 residues in the CDR3. Per germline, CDR1 SEHNR and CDR2 FQNEAQ (reference sequence). Unmatched junction bases numbered 8, after V lost 6 bases and J lost 3 bases. The CDR3 region is CASSNRDRGLYEQYF. As DNA, the CDR3 is TGTGCCAGCAGTAACCGGGACAGGGGTCTCTACGAGCAGTACTTC.

The sample holds a few counts of this clone. This CDR3 reads CASSLVGTGGAETQYF. For the CDR3, the DNA is TGTGCCAGCAGCTTAGTTGGGACAGGGGGCGCGGAGACCCAGTACTTC. The chain is built from TRBV7-2 and TRBJ2-5, with TRBD1 matching over 12 bases. There are 16 residues in the CDR3. The J segment lost 5 bases and the V segment lost 1 base, leaving 5 bases of the junction unmatched. Germline V gene lookup returns CDR1 SGHTA and CDR2 FQGNSA.

The CDR3 is CARSLRSYNEQFF. In nucleotides, the CDR3 is TGTGCCAGAAGCTTACGCTCCTACAATGAGCAGTTCTTC. The chain couples TRBV7-5 to TRBJ2-1; the table names TRBD2, a call not compared with the DNA. TRBV7-5 is a pseudogene segment. The CDR3 covers 13 residues.

The chain couples TRBV5-1 to TRBJ2-1; 7 bases are shared with TRBD2. CDR1 SGHRS and CDR2 YFSETQ come from the germline V gene. The V gene end was trimmed by 7 bases and the J gene end by 4 bases; junction bases not matched to a gene: 8. The CDR3 contains 14 residues. CDR3 nucleotides: TGCGCCAGCGGTACGGGAGGATTTTACAATGAGCAGTTCTTC. The encoded protein is CASGTGGFYNEQFF.

This clone was detected once. The gene calls are TRBV21-1 and TRBJ2-7; no check of the table's D call, TRBD2, against the DNA was made. TRBV21-1 is designated a pseudogene. The CDR3 consists of 14 residues. CDR3 sequence: CASSAISGSHEQYF. CDR3 DNA: TGTGCCAGCAGCGCAATCAGCGGGAGCCACGAGCAGTACTTC.

The V call is TRBV11-3, the J call TRBJ2-3; D is unclear. Germline CDR1 and CDR2: SGHNT and YENEEA. The CDR3 is 14 residues long. The V end was cut by 5 bases, the J end by 1 base, with 10 bases between. This CDR3 is CASSPSRGTDTQYF. The CDR3 nucleotides are TGTGCCAGCAGCCCTAGTCGGGGCACAGATACGCAGTATTTT. The whole variable domain, remainder taken from reference TRBV11-3 and TRBJ2-3, is EAGVVQSPRYKIIEKKQPVAFWCNPISGHNTLYWYLQNLGQGPELLIRYENEEAVDDSQLPKDRFSAERLKGVDSTLKIQPAELGDSAVYLCASSPSRGTDTQYFGPGTRLTVL.

The chain employs TRBV4-1 and TRBJ1-1; D not certain. V was pared by 0 bases and J by 1 base, with 9 bases between. Germline CDR1 MGHRA, CDR2 YSYEKL. The CDR3 contains 15 residues. The CDR3 nucleotides are TGCGCCAGCAGCCAAGAGGGAGATCCGAACACTGAAGCTTTCTTT. Encoded protein: CASSQEGDPNTEAFF.

The chain couples TRBV27 to TRBJ2-5; D not resolved. CDR3 size: 13 residues. With 3 bases removed from V and 9 bases from J, the gap between germline ends came to 14 bases. CDR1 is MNHEY, CDR2 SMNVEV, per germline (reference sequence). CDR3 in amino acids: CASSLSEHRPQYF. Here the CDR3 DNA reads TGTGCCAGCAGTTTGAGCGAACATCGCCCCCAGTACTTC.

This clone was observed many times. This sequence joins TRBV10-3 and TRBJ1-3; maybe TRBD1 (5 bases). The germline V gene encodes CDR1 ENHRY and CDR2 SYGVKD. Between the trimmed V and J ends, which lost 6 bases and 0 bases, there was a span of 6 bases. The CDR3 loop spans 13 amino acids. CDR3 residues: CAIRDSSGNTIYF. The CDR3 DNA follows: TGTGCCATCAGAGACAGCTCTGGAAACACCATATATTTT.

The V call is TRBV5-1, the J call TRBJ2-7; TRBD2 might be the D (6 bases). The germline gives CDR1 SGHRS, CDR2 YFSETQ. The CDR3 has 15 amino acids. V dropped 4 bases and J dropped 2 bases, with 16 bases sitting between them. The CDR3 DNA follows: TGCGCCAGCAGCCCCATCGGGACTGTTGCCTACGAGCAGTACTTC. The encoded protein is CASSPIGTVAYEQYF.

This clone was picked up a small number of times. This chain connects TRBV15 to TRBJ2-1; 7 positions match TRBD2. This CDR3 comprises 15 residues. Trimming removed 3 bases from V and 6 bases from J; junction bases left unmatched: 8. Germline assignment: CDR1 LNHNV and CDR2 YYDKDF (reference sequence). DNA for the CDR3: TGTGCCACCAGCAGCCCGGGAGGAGGGGTCAATGAGCAGTTCTTC. It codes for CATSSPGGGVNEQFF.

V usage is TRBV11-2 and J usage is TRBJ2-3; D may be TRBD2 (5 bases). The CDR3 extends over 14 amino acids. The V end was cut by 4 bases, the J end by 1 base, with 9 bases between. The germline gives CDR1 SGHAT, CDR2 FQNNGV. As DNA, the CDR3 is TGTGCCAGCAGCTCCCACGGGGGCACAGATACGCAGTATTTT. It codes for CASSSHGGTDTQYF.

V usage is TRBV5-4 and J usage is TRBJ2-5, with TRBD2 matching 11 bases. The germline V gene encodes CDR1 SGHNT and CDR2 YYREEE (reference sequence). The ends lost 4 bases at V and 9 bases at J; junction bases unmatched: 14. The CDR3 runs 16 residues. CDR3 protein: CASSPPGTSGLGAQYF. CDR3 in DNA: TGTGCCAGCAGCCCCCCCGGGACTAGCGGCTTAGGGGCCCAGTACTTC.

The chain uses TRBV4-2 and TRBJ2-1; 12 positions match TRBD2. Trimming took 1 base from V and 10 from J; bases not matched to a gene: 5. This CDR3 comprises 15 residues. Germline V gene data show CDR1 as LGHNA and CDR2 as YNFKEQ. The CDR3 coding sequence is TGTGCCAGCAGCCAAGTGGCTAGCGGGAGGGCAGAGCAGTTCTTC. Protein product: CASSQVASGRAEQFF.

This rearrangement joins TRBV6-1 to TRBJ2-5; 7 positions match TRBD1. With 2 bases clipped from V and 2 bases from J, the junction kept 2 bases outside the gene matches. This CDR3 region has 14 residues. Germline CDR1 MNHNS, CDR2 SASEGT. CDR3: CASSERGRQETQYF. Written as DNA, the CDR3 is TGTGCCAGCAGTGAAAGGGGGCGGCAAGAGACCCAGTACTTC.

This chain's CDR3 is CASSHVTGRETDTQYF. The CDR3 DNA reads TGTGCCAGCAGCCACGTAACGGGGCGGGAGACAGATACGCAGTATTTT. The J gene is TRBJ2-3, the V gene TRBV11-2, with TRBD2 matching 7 bases. J was trimmed by 3 bases and V by 5 bases; bases with no gene match: 11. Germline V gives CDR1 SGHAT, CDR2 FQNNGV. The CDR3 totals 16 residues.

This rearrangement joins TRBV10-3 to TRBJ2-3; D possibly corresponds to TRBD2 (6 bases). The V gene's germline CDR1 is ENHRY and CDR2 SYGVKD. This CDR3 region has 15 residues. Trimming took off 6 bases at V and 2 bases at J, with 15 bases between the two ends. In nucleotides, the CDR3 is TGTGCCATCAGCGGCCTTAGGAGGGACACAGATACGCAGTATTTT. Protein: CAISGLRRDTDTQYF.

The rearrangement uses TRBV11-3 and TRBJ1-4, with D unresolved. V was clipped by 6 bases and J by 5 bases, with 7 bases between them. The CDR3 extends over 12 amino acids. CDR1 and CDR2 (germline): SGHNT, YENEEA. CDR3 coding DNA: TGTGCCAGCAGGGGAGAGAATGAAAAACTGTTTTTT. Its translation is CASRGENEKLFF.

The rearrangement joins TRBV19 to TRBJ2-1; 8 nucleotides line up with TRBD2. This CDR3 is built from 17 residues. Germline values: CDR1 LNHDA, CDR2 SQIVND (reference sequence). J gave up 1 base and V 3 bases, and 8 bases lay outside the gene matches. CDR3 loop: CASSIMDGLASYNEQFF. CDR3 coding DNA: TGTGCCAGTAGTATCATGGATGGACTAGCATCCTACAATGAGCAGTTCTTC.

The chain combines TRBV4-2 with TRBJ2-3, with TRBD2 matching over 15 bases. V shed 5 bases and J 1 base; nucleotides not matched to a gene: 10. Germline V CDR1 and CDR2: LGHNA, YNFKEQ. The CDR3 length is 19 residues. The CDR3 sequence: CASSKRTSGRARCTDTQYF. In DNA, the CDR3 is TGTGCCAGCAGCAAACGGACTAGCGGGAGGGCCAGGTGCACAGATACGCAGTATTTT.